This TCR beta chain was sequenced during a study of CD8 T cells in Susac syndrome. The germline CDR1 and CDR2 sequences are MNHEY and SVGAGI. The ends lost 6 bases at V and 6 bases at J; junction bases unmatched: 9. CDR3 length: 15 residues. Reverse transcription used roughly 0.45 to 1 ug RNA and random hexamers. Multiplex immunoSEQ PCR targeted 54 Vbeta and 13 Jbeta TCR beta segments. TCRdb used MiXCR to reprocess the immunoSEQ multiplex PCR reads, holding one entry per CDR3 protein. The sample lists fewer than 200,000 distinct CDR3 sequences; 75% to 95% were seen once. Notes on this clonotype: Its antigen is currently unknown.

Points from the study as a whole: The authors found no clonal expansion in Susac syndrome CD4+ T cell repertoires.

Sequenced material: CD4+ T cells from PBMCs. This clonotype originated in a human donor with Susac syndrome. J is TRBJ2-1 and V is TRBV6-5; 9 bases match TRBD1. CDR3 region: CASSHGQGFINEQFF. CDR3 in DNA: TGTGCCAGCAGCCACGGACAGGGGTTTATCAATGAGCAGTTCTTC.